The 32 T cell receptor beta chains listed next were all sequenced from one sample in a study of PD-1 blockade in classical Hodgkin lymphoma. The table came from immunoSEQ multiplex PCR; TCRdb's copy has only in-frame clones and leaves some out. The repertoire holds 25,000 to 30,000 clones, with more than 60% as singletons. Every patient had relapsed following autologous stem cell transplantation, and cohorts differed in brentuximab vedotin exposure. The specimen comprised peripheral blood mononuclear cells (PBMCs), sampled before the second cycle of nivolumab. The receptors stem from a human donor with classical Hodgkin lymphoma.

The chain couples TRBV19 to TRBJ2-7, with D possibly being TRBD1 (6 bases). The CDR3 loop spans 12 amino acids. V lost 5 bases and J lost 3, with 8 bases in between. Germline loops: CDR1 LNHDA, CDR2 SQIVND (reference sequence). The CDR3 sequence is CASSVQGYEQYF. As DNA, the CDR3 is TGTGCCAGTAGTGTACAGGGCTACGAGCAGTACTTC. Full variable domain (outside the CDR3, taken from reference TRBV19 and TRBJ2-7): DGGITQSPKYLFRKEGQNVTLSCEQNLNHDAMYWYRQDPGQGLRLIYYSQIVNDFQKGDIAEGYSVSREKKESFPLTVTSAQKNPTAFYLCASSVQGYEQYFGPGTRLTVT.

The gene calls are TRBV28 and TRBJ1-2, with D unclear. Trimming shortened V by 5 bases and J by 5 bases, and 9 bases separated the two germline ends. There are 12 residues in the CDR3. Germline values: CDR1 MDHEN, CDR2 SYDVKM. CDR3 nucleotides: TGTGCCAGCAGTCTCGGGAGATATGGCTACACCTTC. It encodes CASSLGRYGYTF.

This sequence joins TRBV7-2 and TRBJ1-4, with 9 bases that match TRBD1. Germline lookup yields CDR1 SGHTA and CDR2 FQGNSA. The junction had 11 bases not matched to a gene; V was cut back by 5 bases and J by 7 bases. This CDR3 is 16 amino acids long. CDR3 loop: CASSPRTGAIGEKLFF. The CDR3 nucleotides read TGTGCCAGCAGCCCCCGGACAGGGGCAATTGGTGAAAAACTGTTTTTT.

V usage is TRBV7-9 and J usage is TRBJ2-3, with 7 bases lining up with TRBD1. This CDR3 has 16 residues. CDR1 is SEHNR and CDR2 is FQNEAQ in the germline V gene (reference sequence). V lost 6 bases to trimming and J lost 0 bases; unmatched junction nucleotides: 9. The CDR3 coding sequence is TGTGCCAGCAGACGAACAGGGGTCGTTAGCACAGATACGCAGTATTTT. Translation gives CASRRTGVVSTDTQYF.

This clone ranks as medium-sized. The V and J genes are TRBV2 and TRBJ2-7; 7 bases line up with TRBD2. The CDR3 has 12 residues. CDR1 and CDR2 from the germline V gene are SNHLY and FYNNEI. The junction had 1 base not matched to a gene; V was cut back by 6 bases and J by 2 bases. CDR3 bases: TGTGCCAGCAGGGGGGGGGCCTACGAGCAGTACTTC. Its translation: CASRGGAYEQYF. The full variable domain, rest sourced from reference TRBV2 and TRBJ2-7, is EPEVTQTPSHQVTQMGQEVILRCVPISNHLYFYWYRQILGQKVEFLVSFYNNEISEKSEIFDDQFSVERPDGSNFTLKIRSTKLEDSAMYFCASRGGAYEQYFGPGTRLTVT.

CDR3 sequence (DNA): TGTGCCAGCTCAGTTAAGGGTGTCTATGGCTACACCTTC. Its translation: CASSVKGVYGYTF. The gene calls are TRBV18 and TRBJ1-2; D not resolved. V lost 5 bases to trimming and J lost 4 bases, with 11 bases between them. The germline CDR1 and CDR2 sequences are KGHSH and LQKENI. The CDR3 totals 13 residues.

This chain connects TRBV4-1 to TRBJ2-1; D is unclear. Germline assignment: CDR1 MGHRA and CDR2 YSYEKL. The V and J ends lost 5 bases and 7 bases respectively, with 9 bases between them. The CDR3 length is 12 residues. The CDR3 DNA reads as TGCGCCAGCAGCTCCGAACTTAATGAGCAGTTCTTC. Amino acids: CASSSELNEQFF.

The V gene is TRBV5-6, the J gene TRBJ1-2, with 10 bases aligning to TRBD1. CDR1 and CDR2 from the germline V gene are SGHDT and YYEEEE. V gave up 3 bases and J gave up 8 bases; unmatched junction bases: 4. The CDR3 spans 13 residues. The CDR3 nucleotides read TGTGCCAGCAGCTACAGGACAGGGGGAGGCTACACCTTC. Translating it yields CASSYRTGGGYTF.

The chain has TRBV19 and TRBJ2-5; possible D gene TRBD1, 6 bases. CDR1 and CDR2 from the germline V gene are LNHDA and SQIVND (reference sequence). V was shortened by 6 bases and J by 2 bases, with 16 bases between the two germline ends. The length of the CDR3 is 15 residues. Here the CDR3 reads CASRVTGWAQETQYF. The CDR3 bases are TGTGCCAGTAGAGTAACAGGGTGGGCACAAGAGACCCAGTACTTC.

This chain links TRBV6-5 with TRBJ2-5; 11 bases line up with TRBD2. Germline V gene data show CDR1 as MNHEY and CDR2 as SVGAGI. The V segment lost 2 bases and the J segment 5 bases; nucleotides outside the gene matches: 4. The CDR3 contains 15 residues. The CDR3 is CASSYGVAGGETQYF. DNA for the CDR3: TGTGCCAGCAGTTACGGGGTAGCGGGGGGGGAGACCCAGTACTTC.

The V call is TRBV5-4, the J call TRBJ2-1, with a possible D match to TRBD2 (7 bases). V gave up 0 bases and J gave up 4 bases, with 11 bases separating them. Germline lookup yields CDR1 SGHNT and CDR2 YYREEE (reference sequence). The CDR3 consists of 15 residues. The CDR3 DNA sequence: TGTGCCAGCAGCTTGGGGCGGGGGCTATACAATGAGCAGTTCTTC. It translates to CASSLGRGLYNEQFF.

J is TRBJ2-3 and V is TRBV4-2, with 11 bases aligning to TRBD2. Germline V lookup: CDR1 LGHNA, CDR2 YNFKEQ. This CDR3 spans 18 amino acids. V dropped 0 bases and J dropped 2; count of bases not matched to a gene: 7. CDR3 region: CASSQEVRLAGYTDTQYF. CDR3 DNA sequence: TGTGCCAGCAGCCAAGAAGTCAGACTAGCGGGGTACACAGATACGCAGTATTTT.

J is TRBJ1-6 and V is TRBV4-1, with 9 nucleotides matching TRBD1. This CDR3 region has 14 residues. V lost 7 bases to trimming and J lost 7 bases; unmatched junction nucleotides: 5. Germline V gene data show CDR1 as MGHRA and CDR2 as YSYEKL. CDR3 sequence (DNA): TGCGCCAGCACCTTGGGACAGGGAAATTCACCCCTCCACTTT. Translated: CASTLGQGNSPLHF.

CDR3 coding DNA: TGCAGCACCTCCGGGGGGGCCGGAGCAGATACGCAGTATTTT. Encoded protein: CSTSGGAGADTQYF. The chain recombines TRBV29-1 with TRBJ2-3; 8 bases align to TRBD2. The V gene end was trimmed by 8 bases and the J gene end by 4 bases; junction bases not matched to a gene: 11. From germline, CDR1 is SQVTM and CDR2 ANQGSEA. This CDR3 contains 14 residues.

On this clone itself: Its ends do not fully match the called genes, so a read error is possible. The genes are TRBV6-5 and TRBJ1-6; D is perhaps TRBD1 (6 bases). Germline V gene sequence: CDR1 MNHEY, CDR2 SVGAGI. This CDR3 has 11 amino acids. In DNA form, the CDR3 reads TGTGCCAGCAGTTCCTCGGCAGGGACATACTTT. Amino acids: CASSSSAGTYF.

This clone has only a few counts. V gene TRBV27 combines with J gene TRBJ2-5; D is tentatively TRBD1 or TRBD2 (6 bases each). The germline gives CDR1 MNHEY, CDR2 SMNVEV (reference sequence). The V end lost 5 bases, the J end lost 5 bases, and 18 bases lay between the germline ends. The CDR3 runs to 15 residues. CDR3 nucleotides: TGTGCCAGCAGTAACACGGGGGCCGTGGTTGAGACCCAGTACTTC. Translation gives CASSNTGAVVETQYF.

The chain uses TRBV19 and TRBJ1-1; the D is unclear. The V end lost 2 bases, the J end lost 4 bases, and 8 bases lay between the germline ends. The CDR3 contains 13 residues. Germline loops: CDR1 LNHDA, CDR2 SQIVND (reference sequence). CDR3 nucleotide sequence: TGTGCCAGTAGTATAATGGGTCCCACTGAAGCTTTCTTT. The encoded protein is CASSIMGPTEAFF.

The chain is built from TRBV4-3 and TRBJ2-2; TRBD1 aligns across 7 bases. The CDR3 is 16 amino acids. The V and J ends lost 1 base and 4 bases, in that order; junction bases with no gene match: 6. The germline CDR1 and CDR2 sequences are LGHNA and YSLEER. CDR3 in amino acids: CASSQAPGQLTGELFF. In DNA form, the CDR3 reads TGCGCCAGCAGCCAAGCACCGGGACAGCTCACCGGGGAGCTGTTTTTT.

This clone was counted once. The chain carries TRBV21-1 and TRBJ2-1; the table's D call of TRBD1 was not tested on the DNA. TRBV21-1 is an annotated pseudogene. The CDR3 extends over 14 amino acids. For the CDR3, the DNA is TGTGCCAGCAGCCCTCGGACAGGGGGCTGTGAGCAGTTCTTC. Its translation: CASSPRTGGCEQFF.

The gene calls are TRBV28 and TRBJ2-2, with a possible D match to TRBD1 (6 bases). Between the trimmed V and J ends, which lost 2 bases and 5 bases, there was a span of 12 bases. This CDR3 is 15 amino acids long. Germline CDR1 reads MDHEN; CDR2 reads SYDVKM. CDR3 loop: CASSLLQGLTGELFF. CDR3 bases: TGTGCCAGCAGTTTACTACAGGGTCTTACCGGGGAGCTGTTTTTT.

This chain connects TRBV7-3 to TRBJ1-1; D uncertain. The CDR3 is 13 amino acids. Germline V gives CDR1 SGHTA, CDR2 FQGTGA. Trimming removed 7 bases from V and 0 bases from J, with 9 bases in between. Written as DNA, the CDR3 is TGTGCCAGCATGGACCGCATGAACACTGAAGCTTTCTTT. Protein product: CASMDRMNTEAFF.

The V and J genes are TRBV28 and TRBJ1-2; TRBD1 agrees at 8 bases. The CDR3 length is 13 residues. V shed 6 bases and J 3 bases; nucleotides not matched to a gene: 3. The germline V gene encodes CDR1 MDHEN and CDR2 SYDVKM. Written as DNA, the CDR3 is TGTGCCAGCAGCCCGACAGGGGACTATGGCTACACCTTC. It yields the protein CASSPTGDYGYTF.

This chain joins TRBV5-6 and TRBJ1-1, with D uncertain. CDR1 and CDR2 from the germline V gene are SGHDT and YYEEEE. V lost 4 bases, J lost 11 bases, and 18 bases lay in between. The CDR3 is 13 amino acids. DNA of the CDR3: TGTGCCAGCAGCCCGGGGAAGGCCCGGAAGGCTTTCTTT. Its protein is CASSPGKARKAFF.

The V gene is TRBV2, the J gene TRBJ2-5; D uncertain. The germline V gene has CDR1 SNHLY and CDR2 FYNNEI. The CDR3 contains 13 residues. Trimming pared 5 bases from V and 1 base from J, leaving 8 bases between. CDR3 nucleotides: TGTGCCAGCAGTTCGGACCGCCAAGAGACCCAGTACTTC. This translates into CASSSDRQETQYF.

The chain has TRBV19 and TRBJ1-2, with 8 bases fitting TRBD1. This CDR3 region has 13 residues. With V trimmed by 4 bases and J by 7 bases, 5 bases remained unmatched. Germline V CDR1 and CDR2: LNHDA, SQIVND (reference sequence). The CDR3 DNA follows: TGTGCCAGTAGTAGGGGACAGGCGGGTGGCTACACCTTC. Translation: CASSRGQAGGYTF.

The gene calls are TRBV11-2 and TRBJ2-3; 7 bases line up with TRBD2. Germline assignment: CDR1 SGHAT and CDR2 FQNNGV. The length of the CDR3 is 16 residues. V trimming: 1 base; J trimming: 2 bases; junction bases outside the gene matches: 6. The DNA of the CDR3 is TGTGCCAGCAGCTTAGTGCAGGGAGGGACCACAGATACGCAGTATTTT. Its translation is CASSLVQGGTTDTQYF.

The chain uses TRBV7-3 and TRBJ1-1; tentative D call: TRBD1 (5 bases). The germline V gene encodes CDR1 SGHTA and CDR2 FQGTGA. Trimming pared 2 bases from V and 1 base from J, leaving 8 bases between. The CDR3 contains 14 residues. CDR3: CASSLGTENTEAFF. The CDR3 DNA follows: TGTGCCAGCAGCTTAGGGACGGAGAACACTGAAGCTTTCTTT.

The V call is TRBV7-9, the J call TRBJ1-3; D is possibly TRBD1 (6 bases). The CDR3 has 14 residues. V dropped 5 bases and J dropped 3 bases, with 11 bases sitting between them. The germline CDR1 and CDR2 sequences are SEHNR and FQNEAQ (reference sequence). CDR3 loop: CASSLTGFGNTIYF. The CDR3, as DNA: TGTGCCAGCAGCCTTACAGGGTTTGGAAACACCATATATTTT.

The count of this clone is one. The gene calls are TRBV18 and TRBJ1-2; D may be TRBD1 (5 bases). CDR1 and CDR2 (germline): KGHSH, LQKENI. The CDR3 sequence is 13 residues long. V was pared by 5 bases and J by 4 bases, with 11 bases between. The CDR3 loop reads CASSDRDFYGYTF. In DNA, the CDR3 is TGTGCCAGCTCAGACAGAGACTTCTATGGCTACACCTTC.

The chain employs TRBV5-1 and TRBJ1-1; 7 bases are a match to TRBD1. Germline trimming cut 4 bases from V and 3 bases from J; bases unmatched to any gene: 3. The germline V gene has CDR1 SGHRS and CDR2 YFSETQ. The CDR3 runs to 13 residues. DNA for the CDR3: TGCGCCAGCAGCGGCCAGGGGGACACTGAAGCTTTCTTT. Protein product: CASSGQGDTEAFF.

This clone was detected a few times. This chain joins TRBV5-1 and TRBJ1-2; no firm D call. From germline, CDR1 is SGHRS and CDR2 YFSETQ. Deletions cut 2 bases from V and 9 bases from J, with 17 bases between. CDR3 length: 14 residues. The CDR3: CASSLDWQPDSYTF. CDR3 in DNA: TGCGCCAGCAGCTTAGATTGGCAGCCAGACAGCTACACCTTC.

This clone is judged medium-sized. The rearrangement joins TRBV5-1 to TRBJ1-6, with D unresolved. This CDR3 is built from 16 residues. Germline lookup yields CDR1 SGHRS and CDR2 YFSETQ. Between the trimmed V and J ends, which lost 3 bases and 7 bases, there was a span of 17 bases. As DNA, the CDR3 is TGCGCCAGCAGCTCCGTGGGATCTTCGGGAAATTCACCCCTCCACTTT. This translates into CASSSVGSSGNSPLHF.